The 25 T cell receptor beta chains given below trace back to one sample, sequenced in a study of shared clonotypes between healthy human individuals. Clones were read by immunoSEQ multiplex PCR, and TCRdb kept only the in-frame ones, dropping some. The sample has roughly 1,500,000 clones, 98% seen once. Sequencing was done on a sample of naive CD4+ T cells sorted from blood. Specified subset: CD45RA+ positively selected. Every receptor here comes from a man aged 30 to 39 in good health.

J is TRBJ2-7 and V is TRBV29-1, with TRBD2 matching 16 bases. With 4 bases clipped from V and 9 bases from J, the junction kept 9 bases outside the gene matches. This CDR3 is 15 amino acids long. CDR1 is SQVTM and CDR2 is ANQGSEA in the germline V gene. CDR3 in DNA: TGCAGCGTTGGAGGCCTGGGACTAGCGGGAGGGGGGCAGTACTTC. Translating it yields CSVGGLGLAGGGQYF.

This clone was seen just once. The chain couples TRBV5-1 to TRBJ2-5, with 9 positions matching TRBD2. This CDR3 region has 15 residues. V shed 4 bases and J 2 bases; nucleotides not matched to a gene: 6. Per germline, CDR1 SGHRS and CDR2 YFSETQ. The CDR3 DNA reads as TGCGCCAGCAGCAGGTTGACTAGCGGACAAGAGACCCAGTACTTC. Its protein product is CASSRLTSGQETQYF.

Here the CDR3 DNA reads TGCAGCGGGGGGAGTCACACTGAAGCTTTCTTT. This translates into CSGGSHTEAFF. This chain connects TRBV29-1 to TRBJ1-1; D might be TRBD1 (5 bases). Germline CDR1 SQVTM, CDR2 ANQGSEA. V was cut by 7 bases and J by 3 bases, with 9 bases left in between. The CDR3 runs 11 residues.

The chain is built from TRBV7-2 and TRBJ2-5; 8 nucleotides line up with TRBD2. CDR3 length: 16 residues. Germline V gene lookup returns CDR1 SGHTA and CDR2 FQGNSA. V was clipped by 0 bases and J by 0 bases; unmatched bases: 3. The CDR3 is CASSLAPSGYQETQYF. In DNA, the CDR3 is TGTGCCAGCAGCTTAGCTCCTAGCGGGTACCAAGAGACCCAGTACTTC.

This clone has only one observation. Within the sample, other DNA sequences also encode this same CDR3. J is TRBJ2-3 and V is TRBV7-9; 7 nucleotides agree with TRBD2. The CDR3 is 15 amino acids. CDR1 SEHNR and CDR2 FQNEAQ come from the germline V gene (reference sequence). Germline trimming cut 5 bases from V and 1 base from J; bases unmatched to any gene: 6. In nucleotides, the CDR3 is TGTGCCAGCAGCCTCAGCGGGGCCGGCACAGATACGCAGTATTTT. Protein: CASSLSGAGTDTQYF. Drawing the rest from reference TRBV7-9 and TRBJ2-3, the complete variable domain is DTGVSQNPRHKITKRGQNVTFRCDPISEHNRLYWYRQTLGQGPEFLTYFQNEAQLEKSRLLSDRFSAERPKGSFSTLEIQRTEQGDSAMYLCASSLSGAGTDTQYFGPGTRLTVL.

The V and J genes are TRBV18 and TRBJ1-4, with 9 bases matching TRBD1. Germline values: CDR1 KGHSH, CDR2 LQKENI. J gave up 6 bases and V 6 bases, and 14 bases lay outside the gene matches. CDR3 length: 17 residues. The DNA of the CDR3 is TGTGCCAGCTCCTACCTCCATGGACAGGGGTTCGATGAAAAACTGTTTTTT. It codes for CASSYLHGQGFDEKLFF.

The chain employs TRBV5-1 and TRBJ2-1; D is ambiguous. The germline V gene has CDR1 SGHRS and CDR2 YFSETQ. V shed 0 bases and J shed 9 bases, with 13 bases lying between them. The CDR3 length is 14 residues. The CDR3 is CASSLVVGLSEQFF. The CDR3, as DNA: TGCGCCAGCAGCTTGGTCGTCGGGTTAAGTGAGCAGTTCTTC.

The CDR3 region is CASSLGPTGSGNTIYF. The DNA for the CDR3 is TGTGCCAGCAGCTTAGGGCCCACAGGCTCTGGAAACACCATATATTTT. V usage is TRBV7-2 and J usage is TRBJ1-3; possibly TRBD1 for D (5 bases). CDR3 length equals 16 residues. The V gene lost 1 base and the J gene lost 0 bases, with 10 bases spanning the gap. Germline CDR1 is SGHTA and CDR2 is FQGNSA. Supplemented by reference TRBV7-2 and TRBJ1-3, the full variable domain reads GAGVSQSPSNKVTEKGKDVELRCDPISGHTALYWYRQSLGQGLEFLIYFQGNSAPDKSGLPSDRFSAERTGGSVSTLTIQRTQQEDSAVYLCASSLGPTGSGNTIYFGEGSWLTVV.

The chain combines TRBV7-2 with TRBJ1-1; D is uncertain. The V gene lost 5 bases and the J gene lost 11 bases, with 18 bases spanning the gap. The CDR3 is 13 amino acids. Germline V gives CDR1 SGHTA, CDR2 FQGNSA. CDR3 DNA sequence: TGTGCCAGCAGCCGCCGGGAGGGAATAGAGGCTTTCTTT. Protein: CASSRREGIEAFF.

This chain connects TRBV19 to TRBJ1-2; 9 bases line up with TRBD1. J gave up 1 base and V 9 bases, and 9 bases lay outside the gene matches. CDR1 LNHDA and CDR2 SQIVND come from the germline V gene (reference sequence). The CDR3 is 15 amino acids. CDR3 sequence reads: CASRGQGSNNYGYTF. DNA of the CDR3: TGTGCCAGCAGGGGACAGGGATCCAATAACTATGGCTACACCTTC.

The V call is TRBV5-1, the J call TRBJ2-2; possibly TRBD1 or TRBD2 for D (6 bases each). The germline CDR1 and CDR2 sequences are SGHRS and YFSETQ. The CDR3 contains 16 residues. Between the trimmed V and J ends, which lost 4 bases and 7 bases, there was a span of 20 bases. The CDR3 region is CASSPPGVGRGGELFF. In DNA form, the CDR3 reads TGCGCCAGCAGCCCACCGGGAGTGGGCAGGGGCGGGGAGCTGTTTTTT.

This chain connects TRBV5-1 to TRBJ2-5; 7 bases fit TRBD2. The CDR3 loop spans 15 amino acids. The ends lost 4 bases at V and 5 bases at J; junction bases unmatched: 11. CDR1 and CDR2 from the germline V gene are SGHRS and YFSETQ. The CDR3 nucleotides read TGCGCCAGCAGCCCCAATGGCGGGAGTGGGGAGACCCAGTACTTC. It codes for CASSPNGGSGETQYF. Complete variable domain (other parts from reference TRBV5-1 and TRBJ2-5): KAGVTQTPRYLIKTRGQQVTLSCSPISGHRSVSWYQQTPGQGLQFLFEYFSETQRNKGNFPGRFSGRQFSNSRSEMNVSTLELGDSALYLCASSPNGGSGETQYFGPGTRLLVL.

The chain recombines TRBV7-2 with TRBJ2-7, with D possibly being TRBD1 (5 bases). CDR3 size: 13 residues. Germline CDR1 is SGHTA and CDR2 is FQGNSA. The V end was cut by 7 bases, the J end by 5 bases, with 15 bases between. In DNA, the CDR3 is TGTGCCAGCAACCTCCAGGGTTGGGACGAGCAGTACTTC. This codes for CASNLQGWDEQYF.

On this clone itself: Other DNA sequences in this specimen translate into the identical CDR3. The chain has TRBV18 and TRBJ2-7; tentatively, D is TRBD1 (5 bases). V was shortened by 1 base and J by 5 bases, with 12 bases between the two germline ends. This CDR3 comprises 14 residues. Germline V gene data show CDR1 as KGHSH and CDR2 as LQKENI. In DNA form, the CDR3 reads TGTGCCAGCTCACCACTTGGGCAGGGTGACGAGCAGTACTTC. Residues: CASSPLGQGDEQYF. Filled out from reference TRBV18 and TRBJ2-7, the complete variable domain reads NAGVMQNPRHLVRRRGQEARLRCSPMKGHSHVYWYRQLPEEGLKFMVYLQKENIIDESGMPKERFSAEFPKEGPSILRIQQVVRGDSAAYFCASSPLGQGDEQYFGPGTRLTVT.

The CDR3 protein is CASSYEGPTYEQYF. In nucleotides, the CDR3 is TGTGCCAGCAGCTACGAGGGACCGACCTACGAGCAGTACTTC. The chain employs TRBV7-9 and TRBJ2-7; either TRBD1 or TRBD2 may fit D (5 bases each). This CDR3 spans 14 amino acids. The germline V gene has CDR1 SEHNR and CDR2 FQNEAQ (reference sequence). V was shortened by 4 bases and J by 2 bases, with 12 bases between the two germline ends.

The chain couples TRBV29-1 to TRBJ1-2, with a weak D call TRBD1 (5 bases). V was cut by 2 bases and J by 4 bases, with 14 bases left in between. The germline gives CDR1 SQVTM, CDR2 ANQGSEA. This CDR3 has 14 residues. The CDR3 loop is CSVEWGGLSYGYTF. The CDR3 DNA sequence: TGCAGCGTTGAATGGGGGGGACTAAGCTATGGCTACACCTTC.

The chain joins TRBV2 to TRBJ1-1; TRBD1 matches at 7 bases. Germline trimming cut 4 bases from V and 0 bases from J; bases unmatched to any gene: 2. In germline, CDR1 is SNHLY, CDR2 FYNNEI. This CDR3 spans 14 amino acids. In nucleotides, the CDR3 is TGTGCCAGCAGTGGGGGACAGCTGAACACTGAAGCTTTCTTT. This gives the protein CASSGGQLNTEAFF.

The chain uses TRBV7-8 and TRBJ2-2, with TRBD1 identical over 7 bases. CDR3 length: 16 amino acids. Germline CDR1 and CDR2: SGHVS and FQNEAQ. The J segment lost 0 bases and the V segment lost 7 bases, leaving 8 bases of the junction unmatched. The CDR3 protein is CASTTRTGTNTGELFF. In DNA form, the CDR3 reads TGTGCCAGCACGACCCGGACAGGAACGAACACCGGGGAGCTGTTTTTT.

The V and J genes are TRBV7-9 and TRBJ1-2; D is unclear. V shed 1 base and J shed 3 bases, with 15 bases lying between them. The length of the CDR3 is 16 residues. Germline CDR1 is SEHNR and CDR2 is FQNEAQ (reference sequence). CDR3 region: CASSLGRHEPDYGYTF. CDR3 bases: TGTGCCAGCAGCTTAGGTAGGCACGAACCCGACTATGGCTACACCTTC.

V gene TRBV7-6 combines with J gene TRBJ2-7, with D maybe TRBD2 (5 bases). CDR1 and CDR2 (germline): SGHVS, FNYEAQ. V was shortened by 2 bases and J by 6 bases, with 14 bases between the two germline ends. The CDR3 has 14 amino acids. The CDR3 DNA reads TGTGCCAGCAGCTTATCGGAGGCCTTGGGCGAGCAGTACTTC. It encodes CASSLSEALGEQYF.

The V gene is TRBV11-2, the J gene TRBJ2-7; tentative D call: TRBD2 (5 bases). V lost 0 bases, J lost 0 bases, and 15 bases lay in between. Looked up from germline, CDR1 is SGHAT and CDR2 is FQNNGV. The CDR3 sequence is 17 residues long. The CDR3 reads CASSLDLYGKYSYEQYF. DNA of the CDR3: TGTGCCAGCAGCTTAGATCTGTACGGGAAATACTCCTACGAGCAGTACTTC.

The rearrangement uses TRBV13 and TRBJ2-1; 8 nucleotides line up with TRBD2. The V segment lost 5 bases and the J segment 7 bases; nucleotides outside the gene matches: 16. Looked up from germline, CDR1 is PRHDT and CDR2 is FYEKMQ (reference sequence). The length of the CDR3 is 17 residues. CDR3 nucleotides: TGTGCCAGCAGCCTTATTAGCGGGACCCACCTGGGGAATGAGCAGTTCTTC. The encoded protein is CASSLISGTHLGNEQFF.

As to this clone: Other DNA sequences of this sample code for an identical CDR3. The V and J genes are TRBV5-1 and TRBJ2-5; no clear D gene. Germline assignment: CDR1 SGHRS and CDR2 YFSETQ. V was cut by 4 bases and J by 2 bases, with 3 bases left in between. This CDR3 spans 11 amino acids. The CDR3 nucleotides read TGCGCCAGCAGCGCGCAAGAGACCCAGTACTTC. This encodes CASSAQETQYF. The full variable domain, in which reference TRBV5-1 and TRBJ2-5 provide the parts outside the CDR3, is KAGVTQTPRYLIKTRGQQVTLSCSPISGHRSVSWYQQTPGQGLQFLFEYFSETQRNKGNFPGRFSGRQFSNSRSEMNVSTLELGDSALYLCASSAQETQYFGPGTRLLVL.

This clone is a singleton in its sample. This chain links TRBV11-2 with TRBJ2-1; D tentatively fits TRBD1 or TRBD2 (5 bases each). Germline assignment: CDR1 SGHAT and CDR2 FQNNGV. The germline V and J ends were trimmed by 5 bases and 15 bases, with 11 bases remaining between them. The CDR3 spans 10 residues. The CDR3 bases are TGTGCCAGCAGCGGGGGTGTCCGGTTCTTC. Its protein is CASSGGVRFF.

The chain uses TRBV2 and TRBJ2-2; 12 bases fit TRBD2. The germline V gene encodes CDR1 SNHLY and CDR2 FYNNEI. The CDR3 has 16 residues. Trimming took 4 bases from V and 6 from J; bases not matched to a gene: 6. CDR3 DNA sequence: TGTGCCAGCAGTGGGACTAGCGGGACCGAGTCCGGGGAGCTGTTTTTT. It specifies CASSGTSGTESGELFF.